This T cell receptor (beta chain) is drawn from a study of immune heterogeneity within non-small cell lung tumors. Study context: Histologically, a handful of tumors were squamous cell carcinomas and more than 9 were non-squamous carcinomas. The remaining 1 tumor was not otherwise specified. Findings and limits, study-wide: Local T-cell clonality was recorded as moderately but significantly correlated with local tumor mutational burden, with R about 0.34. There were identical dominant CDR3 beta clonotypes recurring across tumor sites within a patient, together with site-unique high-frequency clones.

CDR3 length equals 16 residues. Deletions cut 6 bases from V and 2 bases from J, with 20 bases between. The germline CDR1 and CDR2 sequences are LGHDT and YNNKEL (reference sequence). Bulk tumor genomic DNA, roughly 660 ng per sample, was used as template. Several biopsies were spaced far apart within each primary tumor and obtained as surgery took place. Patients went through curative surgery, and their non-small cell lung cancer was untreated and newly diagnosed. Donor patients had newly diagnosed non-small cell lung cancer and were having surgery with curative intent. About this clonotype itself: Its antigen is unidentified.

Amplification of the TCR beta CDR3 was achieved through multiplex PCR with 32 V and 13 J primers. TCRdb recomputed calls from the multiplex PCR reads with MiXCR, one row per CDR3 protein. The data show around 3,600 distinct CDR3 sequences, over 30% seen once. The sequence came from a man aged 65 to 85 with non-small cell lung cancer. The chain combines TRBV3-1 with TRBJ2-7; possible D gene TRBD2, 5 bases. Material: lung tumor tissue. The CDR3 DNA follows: TGTGCCAGCAGTCCGACGAGGGATCTCGTCGCCTACGAGCAGTACTTC. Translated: CASSPTRDLVAYEQYF.